This T cell receptor (beta chain) was sequenced in a study of blood T cell repertoires in COVID-19. In the original analysis: Estimates of nucleated cell counts were drawn from the amplification of reference gene primers. Assay used: immunoSEQ multiplex PCR; TCRdb lists only in-frame clones, some missing. For V, J and clone size, that table is used; D and trimming come from the DNA. The sample lists 150,000 to 200,000 clones, about 80% occurring once. V gave up 3 bases and J gave up 3 bases, with 8 bases separating them. Germline assignment: CDR1 KGHSH and CDR2 LQKENI. The CDR3 is 14 residues long. Individuals aged roughly 18 to 100 years were recruited from about two dozen US areas. Cohort allocation depended upon clinical history that participants reported. Cohort 3 donors counted as recovered after two negative PCRs, clearance, or resolved symptoms.

The sample comprised PBMCs or T cells enriched from blood (not recorded which). The clonotype comes from a man in his fifties who had recovered from COVID-19. The V and J genes are TRBV18 and TRBJ1-4, with unresolved D. CDR3 loop: CASSPREANEKLFF. The CDR3 nucleotides read TGTGCCAGCTCACCGAGGGAGGCTAATGAAAAACTGTTTTTT. The full variable domain, its missing parts supplied by reference TRBV18 and TRBJ1-4, is NAGVMQNPRHLVRRRGQEARLRCSPMKGHSHVYWYRQLPEEGLKFMVYLQKENIIDESGMPKERFSAEFPKEGPSILRIQQVVRGDSAAYFCASSPREANEKLFFGSGTQLSVL.